This T cell receptor (beta chain) was sequenced in a study of vaccination and CD4 T cells after COVID-19. In the study overall: Two of the convalescents were Hispanic, and the group consisted of six males and four females. Post-COVID sampling occurred a median about 100 days after diagnosis (range 35 to 161). Spike peptides, overlapping and drawn from SARS-CoV-2, HCoV-NL63, HCoV-OC43 and HCoV-229E, were used to stimulate cells. Study-level points and caveats: Only after vaccination were a median approximately 85% of convalescents' reactive clones seen.

Trimming took off 4 bases at V and 3 bases at J, with 3 bases between the two ends. CDR3 length: 11 residues. Per the germline V gene, CDR1 is ENHRY and CDR2 is SYGVKD. Regarding this clonotype: The target antigen is unknown.

Cultured CD4+ T-cell DNA underwent Oncomine TCR Beta short-read sequencing. TCRdb reanalysed the PCR reads using MiXCR and keeps one entry per CDR3 protein. The repertoire has approximately 15,000 distinct CDR3 sequences, roughly 58% of them found once; the top ten carry approximately 10%. Stated treatment: roughly 11-day PBMC culture with coronavirus spike peptide pools or control peptides (ViraFEST assay). J is TRBJ1-1 and V is TRBV10-3; D gene unclear. This receptor was obtained from a human donor who had recovered from COVID-19. Sequenced sample: CD4+ T cells from blood, cultured in vitro. The CDR3 loop reads CAISVDTEAFF. CDR3 bases: TGTGCCATCAGTGTGGACACTGAAGCTTTCTTT.